Presented here are 29 T cell receptor beta chains from one specimen sequenced in a study of blood T cell repertoires in COVID-19 (TCRdb year 2020). The library was made by the immunoSEQ multiplex PCR assay. What TCRdb holds here is the immuneACCESS table cut down to in-frame rearrangements. Part of the clones is not present; checked against another copy, under half of the missing clones reflect an unresolved V gene, and the others are unexplained. The sample records about 200,000 clones, 85% of which are singletons. The biggest ten clones account for about 5% of the sample. Input material: peripheral blood. The origin of the receptors is a woman of 80 years or more with acute or convalescent COVID-19.

This clone showed up just once. The V gene is TRBV4-1, the J gene TRBJ1-5, with 11 positions matching TRBD1. Germline CDR1 MGHRA, CDR2 YSYEKL. The CDR3 runs 18 residues. J gave up 0 bases and V 0 bases, and 4 bases lay outside the gene matches. Here the CDR3 DNA reads TGCGCCAGCAGCCAAGACGGGACAGGGGGATATAGCAATCAGCCCCAGCATTTT. Translated, it gives CASSQDGTGGYSNQPQHF.

This clone was seen more than once but under ten times. The chain links TRBV2 to TRBJ2-1; 10 nucleotides align to TRBD1. Germline CDR1 and CDR2: SNHLY and FYNNEI. J was trimmed by 8 bases and V by 4 bases; bases with no gene match: 2. CDR3 length: 13 residues. This CDR3 reads CASSGQGADEQFF. CDR3 in DNA: TGTGCCAGCAGTGGACAGGGGGCTGATGAGCAGTTCTTC. Using reference TRBV2 and TRBJ2-1 for the parts outside the CDR3, the full variable domain is EPEVTQTPSHQVTQMGQEVILRCVPISNHLYFYWYRQILGQKVEFLVSFYNNEISEKSEIFDDQFSVERPDGSNFTLKIRSTKLEDSAMYFCASSGQGADEQFFGPGTRLTVL.

V is TRBV18 and J is TRBJ1-2, with TRBD1 identical over 7 bases. V was pared by 4 bases and J by 8 bases, with 7 bases of the junction left unmatched. Per germline, CDR1 KGHSH and CDR2 LQKENI. This CDR3 spans 13 amino acids. CDR3 in amino acids: CASSRPTGWGYTF. CDR3 DNA: TGTGCCAGCTCACGACCGACAGGGTGGGGCTACACCTTC. Full variable domain (rest looked up from reference TRBV18 and TRBJ1-2): NAGVMQNPRHLVRRRGQEARLRCSPMKGHSHVYWYRQLPEEGLKFMVYLQKENIIDESGMPKERFSAEFPKEGPSILRIQQVVRGDSAAYFCASSRPTGWGYTFGSGTRLTVV.

The chain is built from TRBV6-6 and TRBJ2-1, with D possibly TRBD2 on 6 matching bases. Trimming shortened V by 7 bases and J by 2 bases, and 12 bases separated the two germline ends. This CDR3 comprises 14 residues. Germline CDR1 reads MNHNY; CDR2 reads SVGAGI (reference sequence). CDR3 sequence reads: CASTSIAAYNEQFF. CDR3 bases: TGTGCCAGCACCAGTATAGCGGCCTACAATGAGCAGTTCTTC.

In regard to this clone: Other DNA sequences within the sample encode an identical CDR3. V and J are TRBV28 and TRBJ1-2, with 10 bases fitting TRBD1. CDR1 is MDHEN and CDR2 is SYDVKM in the germline V gene. This CDR3 contains 13 residues. Unmatched junction bases numbered 3, after V lost 3 bases and J lost 8 bases. CDR3 in amino acids: CASSLGQGYGYTF. In nucleotides, the CDR3 is TGTGCCAGCAGTTTGGGACAGGGGTACGGCTACACCTTC.

This chain uses TRBV6-6 with TRBJ1-2, with D maybe TRBD1 (6 bases). The germline CDR1 and CDR2 sequences are MNHNY and SVGAGI (reference sequence). Trimming left V 2 bases short and J 0 bases short, with 10 bases between. The CDR3 is 15 amino acids. The CDR3 DNA sequence: TGTGCCAGCAGTTACGGGGGCGGAGCTAACTATGGCTACACCTTC. It translates to CASSYGGGANYGYTF.

The V gene is TRBV7-9, the J gene TRBJ2-4, with TRBD1 identical over 8 bases. Germline-derived CDR1 and CDR2 are SEHNR and FQNEAQ (reference sequence). The CDR3 is 14 amino acids. The V gene end was trimmed by 2 bases and the J gene end by 7 bases; junction bases not matched to a gene: 4. CDR3 sequence: CASSLQGAVNIQYF. The CDR3 DNA sequence: TGTGCCAGCAGCTTACAGGGGGCTGTGAACATTCAGTACTTC.

V is TRBV5-1 and J is TRBJ1-2; weak D call: TRBD1 (5 bases). Germline CDR1 SGHRS, CDR2 YFSETQ. CDR3 length equals 13 residues. Deletions cut 0 bases from V and 5 bases from J, with 8 bases between. Here the CDR3 DNA reads TGCGCCAGCAGCTTGGTTGCAGGGTATGGCTACACCTTC. This codes for CASSLVAGYGYTF.

In its sample, this clone was seen once. The chain couples TRBV5-4 to TRBJ1-2; 7 nucleotides line up with TRBD1. The CDR3 is 15 amino acids. Germline CDR1 is SGHNT and CDR2 is YYREEE (reference sequence). Germline trimming cut 0 bases from V and 5 bases from J; bases unmatched to any gene: 7. The CDR3 region is CASSLAGGGTYGYTF. The DNA for the CDR3 is TGTGCCAGCAGCTTGGCAGGGGGTGGTACTTATGGCTACACCTTC.

The chain combines TRBV7-9 with TRBJ1-5; D uncertain. This CDR3 has 16 amino acids. Trimming took off 1 base at V and 4 bases at J, with 14 bases between the two ends. CDR1 SEHNR and CDR2 FQNEAQ come from the germline V gene (reference sequence). Here the CDR3 reads CASSLEGGNGNQPQHF. CDR3 nucleotides: TGTGCCAGCAGCTTAGAAGGAGGTAATGGGAATCAGCCCCAGCATTTT.

V is TRBV5-4 and J is TRBJ1-1; TRBD1 is a possible D gene (6 bases). Trimming removed 1 base at V and 1 base at J, with 14 bases between. Germline lookup yields CDR1 SGHNT and CDR2 YYREEE (reference sequence). This CDR3 region has 16 residues. The chain's CDR3 is CASSLPLGAENTEAFF. The CDR3 DNA follows: TGTGCCAGCAGCTTGCCCCTGGGGGCCGAGAACACTGAAGCTTTCTTT.

The rearrangement joins TRBV27 to TRBJ2-5; a possible D gene is TRBD1 (5 bases). The CDR3 is 14 amino acids. Trimming pared 2 bases from V and 5 bases from J, leaving 12 bases between. The germline CDR1 and CDR2 sequences are MNHEY and SMNVEV (reference sequence). CDR3 DNA: TGTGCCAGCAGTTTACAGGCAGGGCTGGAGACCCAGTACTTC. It codes for CASSLQAGLETQYF.

The chain links TRBV6-1 to TRBJ2-1, with 10 bases lining up with TRBD2. The V and J ends lost 4 bases and 3 bases, in that order; junction bases with no gene match: 6. CDR1 and CDR2 from the germline V gene are MNHNS and SASEGT. This CDR3 has 16 amino acids. For the CDR3, the DNA is TGTGCCAGCAGTGCGCTGACTAGCGGGCTCTACAATGAGCAGTTCTTC. Its protein product is CASSALTSGLYNEQFF.

The rearrangement uses TRBV5-1 and TRBJ1-1, with D perhaps TRBD1 (5 bases). Per germline, CDR1 SGHRS and CDR2 YFSETQ. This CDR3 is built from 14 residues. V lost 1 base to trimming and J lost 3 bases, with 10 bases between them. The CDR3, as DNA: TGCGCCAGCAGCTTGAATTGGGGGGACACTGAAGCTTTCTTT. Residues: CASSLNWGDTEAFF.

The chain is built from TRBV7-2 and TRBJ1-1; 8 nucleotides line up with TRBD1. J lost 4 bases, V lost 1 base, and 5 bases had no gene match. There are 15 residues in the CDR3. Looked up from germline, CDR1 is SGHTA and CDR2 is FQGNSA. Here the CDR3 DNA reads TGTGCCAGCAGCTTAGTGGAAGGACAGGGCACTGAAGCTTTCTTT. Translating gives CASSLVEGQGTEAFF.

The table lists this clone with a count of one. The chain links TRBV14 to TRBJ2-7, with 8 positions matching TRBD2. Germline V gene data show CDR1 as SGHDN and CDR2 as FVKESK. The CDR3 consists of 15 residues. V shed 4 bases and J 4 bases; nucleotides not matched to a gene: 9. This chain's CDR3 is CASSLFQRERYEQYF. The CDR3 region has the DNA TGTGCCAGCAGCCTATTTCAGCGGGAGAGATACGAGCAGTACTTC.

Note on this clone: The same CDR3 also results from other DNA sequences found in this sample. The chain carries TRBV29-1 and TRBJ2-7, with 8 bases fitting TRBD2. V lost 4 bases to trimming and J lost 3 bases; unmatched junction nucleotides: 2. CDR1 and CDR2 (germline): SQVTM, ANQGSEA. This CDR3 is built from 12 residues. For the CDR3, the DNA is TGCAGCGTTGGTACTAGCGGCTACGAGCAGTACTTC. This gives the protein CSVGTSGYEQYF.

The chain has TRBV24-1 and TRBJ1-4, with 10 bases that match TRBD1. J was trimmed by 8 bases and V by 0 bases; bases with no gene match: 5. There are 16 residues in the CDR3. CDR1 and CDR2 (germline): KGHDR, SFDVKD. Here the CDR3 reads CATSDLPGTGEEKLFF. CDR3 nucleotides: TGTGCCACCAGTGATTTGCCTGGGACAGGGGAGGAAAAACTGTTTTTT.

J is TRBJ2-1 and V is TRBV24-1; TRBD2 matches 9 bases. The CDR3 consists of 16 residues. Unmatched junction bases numbered 8, after V lost 1 base and J lost 8 bases. Germline V CDR1 and CDR2: KGHDR, SFDVKD. The CDR3 sequence: CATSDFSTSGRDEQFF. Written as DNA, the CDR3 is TGTGCCACCAGTGATTTCTCGACTAGCGGACGGGATGAGCAGTTCTTC.

The chain recombines TRBV30 with TRBJ1-5; D possibly corresponds to TRBD1 (6 bases). Trimming left V 1 base short and J 5 bases short, with 12 bases between. The length of the CDR3 is 14 residues. Per the germline V gene, CDR1 is GTSNPN and CDR2 is SVGIG (reference sequence). The CDR3 is CAWSGGQLDQPQHF. The CDR3 DNA sequence: TGTGCCTGGAGTGGAGGACAGTTGGATCAGCCCCAGCATTTT.

The chain couples TRBV2 to TRBJ1-1, with D perhaps TRBD1 (6 bases). Looked up from germline, CDR1 is SNHLY and CDR2 is FYNNEI. The germline V and J ends were trimmed by 7 bases and 0 bases, with 9 bases remaining between them. The CDR3 runs 13 residues. The chain's CDR3 is CASKGTLNTEAFF. The CDR3 DNA sequence: TGTGCCAGCAAGGGGACATTGAACACTGAAGCTTTCTTT.

The J gene is TRBJ1-2, the V gene TRBV14, with 8 nucleotides matching TRBD1. Trimming cost V 1 base and J 8 bases; bases outside gene matches: 12. The CDR3 extends over 16 amino acids. The germline gives CDR1 SGHDN, CDR2 FVKESK. The CDR3 here is CASSQAGTGPVRGYTF. The CDR3 DNA reads TGTGCCAGCAGCCAAGCCGGGACAGGTCCCGTTCGGGGCTACACCTTC.

In this sample, this clone turned up a few times. The rearrangement uses TRBV5-4 and TRBJ2-7; D possibly corresponds to TRBD2 (5 bases). Trimming took off 4 bases at V and 2 bases at J, with 7 bases between the two ends. Germline lookup yields CDR1 SGHNT and CDR2 YYREEE (reference sequence). This CDR3 comprises 12 residues. The CDR3 loop reads CASSLGTYEQYF. The CDR3 nucleotides read TGTGCCAGCAGCCTCGGGACCTACGAGCAGTACTTC.

The rearrangement uses TRBV10-2 and TRBJ1-5; 9 bases align to TRBD1. The CDR3 covers 16 residues. Germline CDR1 reads WSHSY; CDR2 reads SAAADI. V lost 4 bases, J lost 6 bases, and 10 bases stayed unmatched. Here the CDR3 reads CASSGLSGQGGQPQHF. CDR3 bases: TGCGCCAGCAGTGGACTCTCGGGACAGGGAGGTCAGCCCCAGCATTTT.

The rearrangement uses TRBV7-2 and TRBJ2-3; 10 bases fit TRBD2. CDR1 SGHTA and CDR2 FQGNSA come from the germline V gene. The trim removed 1 base at V and 8 bases at J, leaving 3 bases unmatched. The CDR3 runs 14 residues. CDR3 coding DNA: TGTGCCAGCAGCTTAGGACTAGCGGGTGGTACGCAGTATTTT. This encodes CASSLGLAGGTQYF.

The rearrangement uses TRBV19 and TRBJ2-2, with TRBD1 as a possible D gene (5 bases). Trimming left V 1 base short and J 4 bases short, with 10 bases between. Germline V gives CDR1 LNHDA, CDR2 SQIVND (reference sequence). This CDR3 has 15 residues. CDR3 loop: CASSIGQGSTGELFF. The CDR3 bases are TGTGCCAGTAGTATAGGGCAGGGAAGCACCGGGGAGCTGTTTTTT.

The J gene is TRBJ2-3, the V gene TRBV5-8; no firm D call. Deletions cut 0 bases from V and 6 bases from J, with 11 bases between. The CDR3 has 14 residues. The germline V gene encodes CDR1 SGHTS and CDR2 YDEGEE. DNA of the CDR3: TGTGCCAGCAGCTTGGGAGTCGCGGCGGATACGCAGTATTTT. Residues: CASSLGVAADTQYF.

The J gene is TRBJ2-7, the V gene TRBV9; TRBD2 is a possible D gene (6 bases). Trimming pared 0 bases from V and 1 base from J, leaving 11 bases between. The CDR3 has 15 residues. Germline values: CDR1 SGDLS, CDR2 YYNGEE. CDR3 protein: CASSVDISGSYEQYF. The CDR3 DNA is TGTGCCAGCAGCGTAGACATTAGCGGATCCTACGAGCAGTACTTC.

J is TRBJ2-6 and V is TRBV2; 7 bases are shared with TRBD2. V shed 6 bases, J shed 7 bases, and the junction held 3 bases outside the gene matches. There are 13 residues in the CDR3. The V gene's germline CDR1 is SNHLY and CDR2 FYNNEI. This CDR3 reads CASSPGGANVLTF. CDR3 bases: TGTGCCAGCAGCCCGGGGGGTGCCAACGTCCTGACTTTC.